This is a list of T cell receptor beta chains from one sample in a study of blood T cells in healthy people across ages. TCRdb fed the 5' RACE reads into MiXCR, producing one record per CDR3 protein. The table includes almost 1 million distinct CDR3 sequences, just over 50% detected once. Sequencing used blood. These receptors all stem from an older woman in good health. CDR3s include the opening cysteine and the closing phenylalanine or tryptophan. The order of the fields is clone size, J gene, D gene, V gene, CDR3 protein, CDR3 DNA. D genes are given only for firm matches. Expanded clones get a size class; other rows say once, few or many, or leave the size out.

abundance: NA; j_gene: TRBJ1-6; d_gene: NA; v_gene: TRBV18; CDR3aa: CASSPSRGGNSPLHF; CDR3nt: TGTGCCAGCTCACCATCCCGGGGAGGGAATTCACCCCTCCACTTT
abundance: NA; j_gene: TRBJ2-7; d_gene: TRBD2; v_gene: TRBV6-5; CDR3aa: CASSPQSGSYEQYF; CDR3nt: TGTGCCAGCAGTCCACAGAGCGGGAGCTACGAGCAGTACTTC
abundance: few; j_gene: TRBJ2-5; d_gene: NA; v_gene: TRBV7-9; CDR3aa: CASSDFLPGPREETQYF; CDR3nt: TGTGCCAGCAGTGATTTCCTCCCGGGACCACGGGAGGAGACCCAGTACTTC
abundance: NA; j_gene: TRBJ1-4; d_gene: TRBD1; v_gene: TRBV4-3; CDR3aa: CASSHETGGFEKLFF; CDR3nt: TGCGCCAGCAGCCACGAGACAGGGGGGTTTGAAAAACTGTTTTTT
abundance: NA; j_gene: TRBJ2-7; d_gene: NA; v_gene: TRBV4-1; CDR3aa: CASSQFREPRYEQYF; CDR3nt: TGCGCCAGCAGTCAATTTCGGGAACCCCGGTACGAGCAGTACTTC
abundance: NA; j_gene: TRBJ2-7; d_gene: TRBD1; v_gene: TRBV10-3; CDR3aa: CAIRGQGASYEQYF; CDR3nt: TGTGCCATCAGGGGGCAGGGGGCCTCCTACGAGCAGTACTTC
abundance: NA; j_gene: TRBJ2-1; d_gene: TRBD2; v_gene: TRBV11-2; CDR3aa: CASSLSWTSDYNEQFF; CDR3nt: TGTGCCAGCAGCTTATCGTGGACTAGCGACTACAATGAGCAGTTCTTC
abundance: NA; j_gene: TRBJ1-2; d_gene: TRBD1; v_gene: TRBV12-3/TRBV12-4; CDR3aa: CASSLVGGTGYGHTF; CDR3nt: TGTGCCAGCAGTTTAGTCGGCGGGACAGGGTATGGCCACACCTTC
abundance: few; j_gene: TRBJ2-1; d_gene: NA; v_gene: TRBV2; CDR3aa: CARSIPLTISYNEQFF; CDR3nt: TGTGCCAGGTCGATCCCCTTGACTATCTCCTACAATGAGCAGTTCTTC
abundance: NA; j_gene: TRBJ2-3; d_gene: TRBD2; v_gene: TRBV11-2; CDR3aa: CASSLWGGRDPDTQYF; CDR3nt: TGTGCCAGCAGCTTATGGGGGGGGAGGGACCCAGATACGCAGTATTTT
abundance: NA; j_gene: TRBJ1-1; d_gene: NA; v_gene: TRBV20-1; CDR3aa: CSARVPGNTEAFF; CDR3nt: TGCAGTGCTAGAGTACCAGGGAACACTGAAGCTTTCTTT
abundance: NA; j_gene: TRBJ1-2; d_gene: NA; v_gene: TRBV6-4; CDR3aa: CAGSTWNLNYGYTF; CDR3nt: TGTGCCGGATCCACCTGGAACCTCAACTATGGCTACACCTTC
abundance: NA; j_gene: TRBJ2-3; d_gene: TRBD2; v_gene: TRBV5-6; CDR3aa: CASERLARGTDTQYF; CDR3nt: TGTGCCAGCGAACGACTAGCGAGAGGGACAGATACGCAGTATTTT
abundance: NA; j_gene: TRBJ2-7; d_gene: NA; v_gene: TRBV20-1; CDR3aa: CSAPRGYEQYF; CDR3nt: TGCAGTGCTCCCAGGGGCTACGAGCAGTACTTC
abundance: once; j_gene: TRBJ2-1; d_gene: TRBD2; v_gene: TRBV18; CDR3aa: CASSTTGTSGTYNEQFF; CDR3nt: TGTGCCAGCTCAACAACCGGGACTAGCGGGACCTACAATGAGCAGTTCTTC
abundance: NA; j_gene: TRBJ1-4; d_gene: NA; v_gene: TRBV5-1; CDR3aa: CASASRPPGLNEKLFF; CDR3nt: TGCGCCAGCGCATCTAGACCTCCGGGACTTAATGAAAAACTGTTTTTT
abundance: NA; j_gene: TRBJ2-1; d_gene: NA; v_gene: TRBV6-6; CDR3aa: CASTSSSGPYNEQFF; CDR3nt: TGTGCCAGCACTTCGAGTAGCGGCCCCTACAATGAGCAGTTCTTC
abundance: NA; j_gene: TRBJ1-2; d_gene: NA; v_gene: TRBV7-2; CDR3aa: CASSFGGASSYGYTF; CDR3nt: TGTGCCAGCAGCTTCGGGGGGGCTTCTTCCTATGGCTACACCTTC
abundance: NA; j_gene: TRBJ2-5; d_gene: NA; v_gene: TRBV12-3/TRBV12-4; CDR3aa: CASGSTETQYF; CDR3nt: TGTGCCAGCGGTAGTACGGAGACCCAGTACTTC
abundance: NA; j_gene: TRBJ2-5; d_gene: TRBD2; v_gene: TRBV5-1; CDR3aa: CASSWSGVLETQYF; CDR3nt: TGCGCCAGCAGCTGGAGCGGGGTACTGGAGACCCAGTACTTC
abundance: NA; j_gene: TRBJ1-1; d_gene: NA; v_gene: TRBV20-1; CDR3aa: CSAGRVAGAFEAFF; CDR3nt: TGCAGTGCTGGACGCGTCGCCGGGGCCTTTGAAGCTTTCTTT
abundance: few; j_gene: TRBJ2-7; d_gene: NA; v_gene: TRBV11-2; CDR3aa: CASSLLNTVSVQYF; CDR3nt: TGTGCCAGCAGCTTATTGAACACGGTGTCTGTGCAGTACTTC
abundance: NA; j_gene: TRBJ1-4; d_gene: NA; v_gene: TRBV29-1; CDR3aa: CSGRDRDNEKLFF; CDR3nt: TGCAGCGGCCGGGACCGAGATAATGAAAAACTGTTTTTT
abundance: NA; j_gene: TRBJ2-5; d_gene: NA; v_gene: TRBV4-1; CDR3aa: CASSQIGGQETQYF; CDR3nt: TGCGCCAGCAGCCAGATTGGGGGGCAAGAGACCCAGTACTTC
abundance: few; j_gene: TRBJ2-3; d_gene: NA; v_gene: TRBV4-3; CDR3aa: CASSQDLSGAGDTQYF; CDR3nt: TGCGCCAGCAGCCAAGATCTTTCGGGGGCCGGAGATACGCAGTATTTT
abundance: NA; j_gene: TRBJ1-2; d_gene: NA; v_gene: TRBV6-1; CDR3aa: CASSPGIRANYGYTF; CDR3nt: TGTGCCAGCAGTCCAGGGATCAGAGCTAACTATGGCTACACCTTC
abundance: NA; j_gene: TRBJ1-6; d_gene: NA; v_gene: TRBV11-1; CDR3aa: CASSSPVGSPLHF; CDR3nt: TGTGCCAGCAGCAGTCCTGTAGGATCACCCCTCCACTTT
abundance: NA; j_gene: TRBJ2-1; d_gene: TRBD2; v_gene: TRBV5-1; CDR3aa: CASSPTSGFSNNEQFF; CDR3nt: TGCGCCAGCAGCCCGACTAGCGGGTTCAGCAACAATGAGCAGTTCTTC
abundance: once; j_gene: TRBJ2-7; d_gene: NA; v_gene: TRBV20-1; CDR3aa: CSLRGGGRYEQYF; CDR3nt: TGCAGTCTAAGGGGGGGGGGACGCTACGAGCAGTACTTC
abundance: NA; j_gene: TRBJ2-5; d_gene: TRBD2; v_gene: TRBV2; CDR3aa: CASSEEASGIGETQYF; CDR3nt: TGTGCCAGCAGTGAGGAAGCTAGCGGGATAGGAGAGACCCAGTACTTC
abundance: few; j_gene: TRBJ1-2; d_gene: TRBD1; v_gene: TRBV4-3; CDR3aa: CASSQVRDRAYGYTF; CDR3nt: TGCGCCAGCAGCCAAGTGAGGGACAGGGCCTATGGCTACACCTTC
abundance: few; j_gene: TRBJ2-1; d_gene: NA; v_gene: TRBV4-1; CDR3aa: CASSHPGRNNEQFF; CDR3nt: TGCGCCAGCAGCCACCCAGGGCGGAACAATGAGCAGTTCTTC
abundance: NA; j_gene: TRBJ2-5; d_gene: TRBD1; v_gene: TRBV12-5; CDR3aa: CASGLTGQGVETQYF; CDR3nt: TGTGCTAGTGGTTTGACAGGACAGGGGGTGGAGACCCAGTACTTC
abundance: once; j_gene: TRBJ2-2; d_gene: NA; v_gene: TRBV5-1; CDR3aa: CASSGEGPTGELFF; CDR3nt: TGCGCCAGCAGCGGGGAAGGCCCCACCGGGGAGCTGTTTTTT
abundance: NA; j_gene: TRBJ2-7; d_gene: TRBD2; v_gene: TRBV20-1; CDR3aa: CSANERTGTSLYEQYF; CDR3nt: TGCAGTGCTAATGAAAGAACCGGGACTAGTCTATACGAGCAGTACTTC
abundance: NA; j_gene: TRBJ2-7; d_gene: NA; v_gene: TRBV3-1; CDR3aa: CASSQGLNSYEQYF; CDR3nt: TGTGCCAGCAGCCAGGGACTTAACTCCTACGAGCAGTACTTC
abundance: NA; j_gene: TRBJ2-1; d_gene: NA; v_gene: TRBV29-1; CDR3aa: CSVVWYQETQFF; CDR3nt: TGCAGCGTTGTATGGTACCAAGAGACCCAGTTCTTC
abundance: few; j_gene: TRBJ2-3; d_gene: TRBD2; v_gene: TRBV20-1; CDR3aa: CSARGWLAGVGDTQYF; CDR3nt: TGCAGTGCTAGAGGGTGGCTAGCGGGAGTTGGAGATACGCAGTATTTT
abundance: NA; j_gene: TRBJ2-5; d_gene: NA; v_gene: TRBV20-1; CDR3aa: CSARSPGFWETQYF; CDR3nt: TGCAGTGCTAGATCACCGGGATTTTGGGAGACCCAGTACTTC
abundance: many; j_gene: TRBJ2-5; d_gene: TRBD2; v_gene: TRBV20-1; CDR3aa: CSPRDAGGGKTQYF; CDR3nt: TGCAGTCCCCGGGATGCGGGAGGGGGTAAGACCCAGTACTTC
abundance: NA; j_gene: TRBJ2-1; d_gene: NA; v_gene: TRBV29-1; CDR3aa: CSVPGRTNNKQFF; CDR3nt: TGCAGCGTTCCGGGGCGGACAAACAATAAGCAGTTCTTC
abundance: NA; j_gene: TRBJ2-1; d_gene: NA; v_gene: TRBV20-1; CDR3aa: CSARDLGDVMVSYNEQFF; CDR3nt: TGCAGTGCTAGAGATCTCGGGGACGTAATGGTCTCCTACAATGAGCAGTTCTTC
abundance: NA; j_gene: TRBJ2-6; d_gene: TRBD2; v_gene: TRBV6-1; CDR3aa: CASRNGGKTPSGANVLTF; CDR3nt: TGTGCCAGCAGGAACGGGGGGAAAACTCCCTCTGGGGCCAACGTCCTGACTTTC
abundance: NA; j_gene: TRBJ2-5; d_gene: TRBD2; v_gene: TRBV4-2; CDR3aa: CASSPSLAGSGATQYF; CDR3nt: TGTGCCAGCAGCCCATCCTTAGCGGGATCGGGGGCGACCCAGTACTTC
abundance: NA; j_gene: TRBJ2-3; d_gene: NA; v_gene: TRBV29-1; CDR3aa: CSVDRTRTDTQYF; CDR3nt: TGCAGCGTAGACAGGACTCGCACAGATACGCAGTATTTT
abundance: NA; j_gene: TRBJ2-5; d_gene: NA; v_gene: TRBV14; CDR3aa: CASSQSRGETQYF; CDR3nt: TGTGCCAGCAGCCAATCCAGGGGCGAGACCCAGTACTTC
abundance: NA; j_gene: TRBJ2-5; d_gene: NA; v_gene: TRBV6-1; CDR3aa: CASRVVGIRETQYF; CDR3nt: TGTGCCAGCAGGGTAGTTGGGATCAGAGAGACCCAGTACTTC